Listed here are 3 T cell receptor beta chains from one sample, sequenced in a study of T cells in women clearing cervical HPV infection (dated by TCRdb to about 2018). The library was made by the immunoSEQ multiplex PCR assay. This is the immuneACCESS table as TCRdb keeps it, with only in-frame sequences that have V and J called. A part of the clones is gone; compared with another copy, unresolved V genes explain less than half, and the rest is unexplained. This sample's table lists 40,000 to 60,000 clones. The ten largest clonotypes hold approximately 0.98% of the sample. Sequencing was carried out using blood buffy coat. Receptor source: a woman between 18 and 70 years old with a cervical HPV16 infection that either progressed to CIN3+ or cleared (not recorded which).

A word on this clone: The read finishes 3 residues shy of the CDR3 end, and the germline J gene is used to complete it. The chain combines TRBV30 with TRBJ2-3, with 7 bases matching TRBD2. CDR3 length: 18 amino acids. V was pared by 0 bases and J by 8 bases, with 20 bases of the junction left unmatched. Germline loops: CDR1 GTSNPN, CDR2 SVGIG (reference sequence). The CDR3 bases that were read are TGTGCCTGGAGTGTAGCCCTTGGGGGGGGTCGGGGTCTCGGTACG. This gives the protein CAWSVALGGGRGLGT. The whole CDR3 region reads CAWSVALGGGRGLGTQYF.

Details on this clone: The read ends 3 residues shy of where the CDR3 ends; the end is completed using the germline J gene. The chain carries TRBV5-6 and TRBJ2-7; D remains ambiguous. The CDR3 extends over 11 amino acids. Trimming shortened V by 3 bases and J by 4 bases, and 5 bases separated the two germline ends. Germline V gives CDR1 SGHDT, CDR2 YYEEEE. The CDR3 is CASSSEYEQYF. The part of the CDR3 DNA that was read is TGTGCCAGCAGCTCAGAATACGAG.

This CDR3 is CSILGVTGTSGEQYF. CDR3 DNA, as far as it was read: TGCAGCATCCTTGGGGTAACCGGGACTAGCGGCGAG. J is TRBJ2-7 and V is TRBV29-1; TRBD2 matches at 11 bases. The read terminates 3 residues before the CDR3 end, so the remaining end is supplied by the germline J gene. Germline trimming cut 8 bases from V and 6 bases from J; bases unmatched to any gene: 15. CDR3 length: 15 amino acids. In germline, CDR1 is SQVTM, CDR2 ANQGSEA.